The 27 T cell receptor beta chains presented below share a single source sample, sequenced in a study of human T cells and chemical hapten exposure. TCRdb analysed the RACE reads with MiXCR anew, one entry per CDR3 protein. The profile shows approximately 89,000 distinct CDR3 sequences, about 6.3% of them singletons. Time point denoted: patch test 2, 6 weeks after DPC sensitization. Specified treatment: therapeutic diphenylcyclopropenone sensitization with weekly scalp DPC. The sequencing here drew on whole blood, taken in connection with sensitization to the hapten diphenylcyclopropenone (DPC). These receptor sequences come from a woman aged 25-40 years with alopecia areata. Some clones in this sample may be carry-over from other donors' samples.

This clonotype was seen more than once but under ten times. The rearrangement joins TRBV12-3 or TRBV12-4 to TRBJ1-3, with D maybe TRBD1 (6 bases). V lost 8 bases and J 5 bases, leaving 22 bases between the germline ends. This CDR3 spans 16 amino acids. CDR3 protein: CASSTQEGRGRNTIYF. The CDR3 coding sequence is TGTGCCAGCTCTACCCAAGAGGGCAGGGGACGAAACACCATATATTTT.

This clonotype came up many times. The chain combines TRBV14 with TRBJ2-3; 10 nucleotides agree with TRBD2. V shed 4 bases and J 4 bases; nucleotides not matched to a gene: 8. This CDR3 has 16 residues. Germline loops: CDR1 SGHDN, CDR2 FVKESK. The CDR3 DNA reads TGTGCCAGCAGCCTAGCGGGAGGAACGTTGGCAGATACGCAGTATTTT. It is translated as CASSLAGGTLADTQYF.

This sequence joins TRBV5-1 and TRBJ1-1; 9 nucleotides align to TRBD1. V trimming: 4 bases; J trimming: 5 bases; junction bases outside the gene matches: 6. Germline assignment: CDR1 SGHRS and CDR2 YFSETQ. The CDR3 extends over 14 amino acids. As DNA, the CDR3 is TGCGCCAGCAGCATACAGGGGGCTGAAACTGAAGCTTTCTTT. Translation: CASSIQGAETEAFF.

This clonotype was seen at least ten times. This chain joins TRBV6-1 and TRBJ1-2; possibly TRBD1 for D (6 bases). V was trimmed by 0 bases and J by 0 bases, leaving 11 bases between them. Germline CDR1 and CDR2: MNHNS and SASEGT. This CDR3 has 16 residues. CDR3 region: CASSEAEDSTNYGYTF. CDR3 in DNA: TGTGCCAGCAGTGAAGCTGAGGACAGTACTAACTATGGCTACACCTTC.

This clonotype was found many times. The chain joins TRBV10-3 to TRBJ1-2; unclear D gene. CDR3 length: 10 residues. Trimming cost V 7 bases and J 8 bases, with 8 bases left between them. Germline V gives CDR1 ENHRY, CDR2 SYGVKD. DNA of the CDR3: TGTGCCATCATCCGGTGCGGCTACACCTTC. This sequence encodes CAIIRCGYTF.

This clonotype was found a few times. The chain couples TRBV7-2 to TRBJ2-3; perhaps D is TRBD1 or TRBD2 (5 bases each). This CDR3 has 14 residues. V was cut by 5 bases and J by 3 bases, with 12 bases left in between. Germline CDR1 SGHTA, CDR2 FQGNSA. The CDR3 nucleotides read TGTGCCAGCAGCCGGATGGGGGAAACAGATACGCAGTATTTT. Protein product: CASSRMGETDTQYF. The full variable domain, rest sourced from reference TRBV7-2 and TRBJ2-3, is GAGVSQSPSNKVTEKGKDVELRCDPISGHTALYWYRQSLGQGLEFLIYFQGNSAPDKSGLPSDRFSAERTGGSVSTLTIQRTQQEDSAVYLCASSRMGETDTQYFGPGTRLTVL.

The sample holds many counts of this clonotype. The gene calls are TRBV20-1 and TRBJ2-1; the D gene is possibly TRBD1 (6 bases). Germline CDR1 and CDR2: DFQATT and SNEGSKA (reference sequence). V shed 6 bases and J shed 7 bases, with 19 bases lying between them. The CDR3 extends over 14 amino acids. CDR3 region: CSANRELATNEQFF. Written as DNA, the CDR3 is TGCAGTGCCAACAGGGAGTTGGCAACAAATGAGCAGTTCTTC.

This clonotype was counted only a few times. The chain has TRBV12-3 or TRBV12-4 and TRBJ1-5; D gene ambiguous. Trimming stripped 3 bases from V and 2 bases from J, with 11 bases between. The CDR3 spans 15 residues. CDR3 sequence reads: CASSFLGSGNQPQHF. CDR3 coding DNA: TGTGCCAGCAGTTTTTTGGGAAGTGGCAATCAGCCCCAGCATTTT.

About this clonotype: One base away lies a much larger clone, so this may be a sequencing read error. This chain connects TRBV3-1 to TRBJ1-2; D is perhaps TRBD1 (5 bases). Germline V lookup: CDR1 LGHDT, CDR2 YNNKEL (reference sequence). The length of the CDR3 is 13 residues. DNA for the CDR3: TGTGCCAGCAACCAAGCAAGCACAGGATTCTACACCTTC. Encoded protein: CASNQASTGFYTF.

This clonotype was detected many times. The V call is TRBV5-1, the J call TRBJ1-4; the D gene is possibly TRBD1 (6 bases). Germline CDR1 SGHRS, CDR2 YFSETQ. Trimming removed 1 base at V and 1 base at J, with 23 bases between. The CDR3 contains 20 residues. CDR3 sequence reads: CASSLPGAGEEVVTNEKLFF. In DNA, the CDR3 is TGCGCCAGCAGCTTGCCCGGGGCAGGGGAAGAGGTAGTAACTAATGAAAAACTGTTTTTT.

Turning to this clonotype: A much larger clone lies a single base off, so this may be a read error. Here the CDR3 reads CASSFFTEAFF. The CDR3 bases are TGTGCCAGCAGCTTCTTCACTGAAGCTTTCTTT. The chain has TRBV5-6 and TRBJ1-1; D gene uncertain. Germline-derived CDR1 and CDR2 are SGHDT and YYEEEE. V was clipped by 2 bases and J by 4 bases, with 3 bases between them. This CDR3 is built from 11 residues.

The rearrangement joins TRBV14 to TRBJ1-1; a possible D gene is TRBD1 (6 bases). This CDR3 region has 18 residues. The V end lost 1 base, the J end lost 5 bases, and 23 bases lay between the germline ends. The germline CDR1 and CDR2 sequences are SGHDN and FVKESK. The CDR3 DNA reads as TGTGCCAGCAGCCAAGGAGTGGGTAGGGGGTGGGTTCGAACTGAAGCTTTCTTT. The encoded protein is CASSQGVGRGWVRTEAFF.

In its sample, this clonotype was seen many times. The chain uses TRBV7-6 and TRBJ1-5; 8 bases are a match to TRBD1. The CDR3 has 14 amino acids. Germline CDR1 and CDR2: SGHVS and FNYEAQ. Unmatched junction bases numbered 5, after V lost 3 bases and J lost 7 bases. This CDR3 reads CASSFYRGGQPQHF. The CDR3, as DNA: TGTGCCAGCAGCTTTTACAGGGGGGGCCAGCCCCAGCATTTT.

This clonotype has more than one count but fewer than ten. The chain links TRBV2 to TRBJ1-6, with D unclear. V was trimmed by 3 bases and J by 10 bases, leaving 10 bases between them. The CDR3 runs to 13 residues. Germline CDR1 is SNHLY and CDR2 is FYNNEI. The CDR3 loop reads CASSEERRSPLHF. The CDR3 nucleotides are TGTGCCAGCAGTGAGGAGAGGAGGTCACCCCTCCACTTT. Looking up the rest from reference TRBV2 and TRBJ1-6 gives the full variable domain: EPEVTQTPSHQVTQMGQEVILRCVPISNHLYFYWYRQILGQKVEFLVSFYNNEISEKSEIFDDQFSVERPDGSNFTLKIRSTKLEDSAMYFCASSEERRSPLHFGNGTRLTVT.

The J gene is TRBJ1-1, the V gene TRBV6-5; 8 nucleotides line up with TRBD1. CDR3 size: 16 residues. Per germline, CDR1 MNHEY and CDR2 SVGAGI. V was clipped by 4 bases and J by 2 bases; unmatched bases: 9. In nucleotides, the CDR3 is TGTGCCAGCAGTTCAGGACAGGGCTGGATCAACACTGAAGCTTTCTTT. This sequence encodes CASSSGQGWINTEAFF.

This clonotype was seen repeatedly, ten times or more. V gene TRBV29-1 combines with J gene TRBJ1-1; 10 positions match TRBD1. Germline CDR1 is SQVTM and CDR2 is ANQGSEA. CDR3 length: 18 amino acids. V gave up 7 bases and J gave up 0 bases; unmatched junction bases: 17. The CDR3 DNA is TGCAGCGCCGAGACAGGGGGCTTATCTCTAAACGTGAACACTGAAGCTTTCTTT. This sequence encodes CSAETGGLSLNVNTEAFF. Full variable domain (outside the CDR3, taken from reference TRBV29-1 and TRBJ1-1): SAVISQKPSRDICQRGTSLTIQCQVDSQVTMMFWYRQQPGQSLTLIATANQGSEATYESGFVIDKFPISRPNLTFSTLTVSNMSPEDSSIYLCSAETGGLSLNVNTEAFFGQGTRLTVV.

This clonotype has ten or more counts. This rearrangement joins TRBV29-1 to TRBJ2-3; D possibly uses TRBD1 or TRBD2 (7 bases each). The CDR3 contains 15 residues. V was pared by 5 bases and J by 0 bases, with 15 bases between. The germline CDR1 and CDR2 sequences are SQVTM and ANQGSEA. CDR3: CSVQAGTESTDTQYF. The CDR3 region has the DNA TGCAGCGTTCAAGCGGGGACAGAAAGCACAGATACGCAGTATTTT.

In this sample, this clonotype turned up many times. CDR3 coding DNA: TGCAGTGCTAGAGATAATGGGGGCATGGACTATGGCTACACCTTC. Its translation: CSARDNGGMDYGYTF. The chain couples TRBV20-1 to TRBJ1-2; possible D gene TRBD1, 6 bases. In germline, CDR1 is DFQATT, CDR2 SNEGSKA (reference sequence). With 0 bases removed from V and 3 bases from J, the gap between germline ends came to 14 bases. CDR3 size: 15 residues.

This clonotype has at least ten counts. The chain carries TRBV20-1 and TRBJ1-4; the D gene is possibly TRBD1 (5 bases). Germline assignment: CDR1 DFQATT and CDR2 SNEGSKA (reference sequence). Deletions cut 1 base from V and 7 bases from J, with 7 bases between. The CDR3 runs to 12 residues. CDR3 amino acids: CSARGGGEKLFF. The CDR3 DNA sequence: TGCAGTGCTAGAGGTGGGGGTGAAAAACTGTTTTTT.

Many counts were recorded for this clonotype. The chain uses TRBV6-5 and TRBJ2-3; no reliable D call. Germline values: CDR1 MNHEY, CDR2 SVGAGI. V lost 8 bases to trimming and J lost 1 base, with 10 bases between them. The CDR3 runs to 13 residues. In nucleotides, the CDR3 is TGTGCCAGCCGTGGGCCCGGCACAGATACGCAGTATTTT. This codes for CASRGPGTDTQYF.

This clonotype was recorded a few times. The chain recombines TRBV6-1 with TRBJ1-1; 8 nucleotides line up with TRBD1. The V gene's germline CDR1 is MNHNS and CDR2 SASEGT. J lost 8 bases, V lost 6 bases, and 2 bases had no gene match. The CDR3 contains 11 residues. CDR3 sequence: CASRTGVEAFF. For the CDR3, the DNA is TGTGCCAGCAGGACAGGGGTGGAAGCTTTCTTT.

This clonotype was counted ten times or more. The J gene is TRBJ2-7, the V gene TRBV20-1; 8 bases fit TRBD1. The length of the CDR3 is 14 residues. V lost 3 bases and J lost 2; bases outside the gene matches: 6. Germline V gene lookup returns CDR1 DFQATT and CDR2 SNEGSKA (reference sequence). This CDR3 is CSASAPTGAYEQYF. CDR3 DNA: TGCAGTGCTAGCGCCCCGACAGGGGCCTACGAGCAGTACTTC.

The table lists this clonotype with a few counts. This chain uses TRBV25-1 with TRBJ1-5; D is possibly TRBD1 (5 bases). Trimming pared 1 base from V and 5 bases from J, leaving 9 bases between. CDR1 is MGHDK, CDR2 SYGVNS, per germline. The CDR3 length is 14 residues. The CDR3 loop reads CASSEWKGDQPQHF. CDR3 sequence (DNA): TGTGCCAGCAGTGAATGGAAAGGGGATCAGCCCCAGCATTTT.

This clonotype came up many times. The chain links TRBV5-1 to TRBJ1-2; tentative D call: TRBD1 (5 bases). Trimming left V 4 bases short and J 4 bases short, with 11 bases between. Germline values: CDR1 SGHRS, CDR2 YFSETQ. CDR3 length equals 13 residues. DNA of the CDR3: TGCGCCAGCAGCCTGGGGGGACCCTATGGCTACACCTTC. This encodes CASSLGGPYGYTF.

This clonotype came up a few times. The chain combines TRBV13 with TRBJ2-7, with D perhaps TRBD1 (5 bases). Trimming removed 8 bases from V and 2 bases from J, with 16 bases in between. CDR1 is PRHDT and CDR2 is FYEKMQ in the germline V gene (reference sequence). This CDR3 has 14 residues. CDR3 in amino acids: CASCSGLRTYEQYF. The CDR3 nucleotides read TGTGCCAGCTGTTCAGGGTTGCGTACCTACGAGCAGTACTTC.

V usage is TRBV29-1 and J usage is TRBJ1-1, with unresolved D. This CDR3 region has 14 residues. The V gene's germline CDR1 is SQVTM and CDR2 ANQGSEA. V was pared by 7 bases and J by 0 bases, with 15 bases between. The CDR3, as DNA: TGCAGCGCCCGCCCGATCCCCATGAACACTGAAGCTTTCTTT. It is translated as CSARPIPMNTEAFF.

At least ten counts were recorded for this clonotype. The chain combines TRBV6-1 with TRBJ2-1, with 8 bases matching TRBD2. Trimming at V came to 7 bases and at J to 0 bases, leaving 8 bases not matched to a gene. The germline V gene encodes CDR1 MNHNS and CDR2 SASEGT. CDR3 size: 16 residues. The CDR3 bases are TGTGCCAGCAAGTTATTAGCGGGGATCTCCTACAATGAGCAGTTCTTC. It codes for CASKLLAGISYNEQFF.